The present TCR beta chain was sequenced within a study of Ad26.COV2.S vaccination and SARS-CoV-2 variants. Study information: The study gave Ad26.COV2.S intramuscularly, once or twice 56 days apart.

In the case of this clone: The antigen is unknown.

Study observations and caveats: Vaccine and placebo recipients had similar non-spike TCR breadth. People given the vaccine had a wider spike-specific TCR breadth than placebo recipients did. The TCR breadth and depth analyses may have produced an underestimate of total T cell responses.

Libraries were prepared by immunoSEQ multiplex PCR; TCRdb keeps only in-frame clonotypes and omits some of them. The sample yields about 680,000 clones, more than 80% seen once. Described treatment: around 19 received Ad26.COV2.S at low or high dose, single or two shots; 5 received placebo; per-sample allocation not given. Material that was analyzed had been drawn on day 63 after the first vaccine or placebo injection. V lost 6 bases, J lost 5 bases, and 12 bases stayed unmatched. The CDR3 loop spans 16 amino acids. Germline V gene lookup returns CDR1 KGHSH and CDR2 LQKENI. The rearrangement joins TRBV18 to TRBJ2-2; 7 positions match TRBD1. The sequencing here drew on peripheral blood, taken in a trial of Ad26.COV2.S vaccine versus placebo. This TCR was sampled from a person between 18 and 59 years old who received the Ad26.COV2.S COVID-19 vaccine or a placebo. In nucleotides, the CDR3 is TGTGCCAGCTCCCCAAAACAGGGGAATAGTACCGGGGAGCTGTTTTTT. It translates to CASSPKQGNSTGELFF.